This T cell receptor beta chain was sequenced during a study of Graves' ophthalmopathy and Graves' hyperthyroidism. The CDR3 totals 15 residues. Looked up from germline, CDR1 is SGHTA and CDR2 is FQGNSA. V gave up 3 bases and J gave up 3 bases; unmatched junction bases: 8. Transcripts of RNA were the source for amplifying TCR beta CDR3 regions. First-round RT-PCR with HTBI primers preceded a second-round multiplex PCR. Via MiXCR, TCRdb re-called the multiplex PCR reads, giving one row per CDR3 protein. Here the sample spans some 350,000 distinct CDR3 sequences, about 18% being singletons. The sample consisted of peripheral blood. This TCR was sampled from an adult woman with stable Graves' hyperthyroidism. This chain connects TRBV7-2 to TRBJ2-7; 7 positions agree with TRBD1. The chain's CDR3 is CASSFEGAFFYEQYF. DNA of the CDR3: TGTGCCAGCAGCTTCGAGGGGGCGTTCTTCTACGAGCAGTACTTC.